This T cell receptor (beta chain) originates from a study of blood T cell repertoires in COVID-19. Germline CDR1 and CDR2: SGHRS and YFSETQ. With 2 bases clipped from V and 0 bases from J, the junction kept 7 bases outside the gene matches. The CDR3 spans 17 residues. Clones were read by immunoSEQ multiplex PCR, and TCRdb kept only the in-frame ones, dropping some. Counted here are some 160,000 clones, roughly nine tenths occurring once; the ten biggest clones make up roughly 3.2%. Sequenced input: peripheral blood. The sequence was obtained from an older woman with active COVID-19. The chain couples TRBV5-1 to TRBJ1-3; 8 bases match TRBD1. The CDR3 coding sequence is TGCGCCAGCAGCTTTCAGACAGGGGTCCTCTCTGGAAACACCATATATTTT. It translates to CASSFQTGVLSGNTIYF. Together with reference TRBV5-1 and TRBJ1-3, the CDR3 gives the full variable domain: KAGVTQTPRYLIKTRGQQVTLSCSPISGHRSVSWYQQTPGQGLQFLFEYFSETQRNKGNFPGRFSGRQFSNSRSEMNVSTLELGDSALYLCASSFQTGVLSGNTIYFGEGSWLTVV.